This T cell receptor (beta chain) comes out of a study of beta chain features in type 1 diabetes (dated by TCRdb to between 2018 and 2020). Context from the whole study: Patients and healthy donors did not differ in mean age, gender distribution, total cell number or subset yield. A total of approximately 110,000,000 sorted cells were examined across all samples, and a strong correlation was observed between cell number per subset and RNA yield. In the study, TCRB repertoires of sorted circulating CD4+ T cell subsets from recently diagnosed type 1 diabetes patients were compared with those of matched healthy donors. Regulatory and stem cell-like memory subsets were isolated from only 8 patients and about eight healthy donors, whereas naive and central memory subsets came from all 28 donors. Study-wide findings and limitations: Naive, central memory and regulatory TCRB repertoires appeared more similar among patients than among healthy donors. In all four CD4+ subsets, TCRB CDR3 length was moderately but significantly shorter in type 1 diabetes patients. At VDJ recombination sites, type 1 diabetes patients had fewer insertions and more deleted nucleotides, which implies abnormalities in thymic rearrangement. Because cDNA rather than genomic DNA was sequenced, highly expressing activated cells could have been over-represented, although no difference in activation and CD3 levels was found between groups. Because the HLA sub-analyses included only small numbers of individuals, any influence of HLA type on TCRB rearrangement was left unresolved. PCR may preferentially amplify shorter templates, but because patient and control samples were amplified and corrected together, any resulting skew would affect both groups equally.

Each donor gave one peripheral blood draw, averaging approximately 110 mL, which was collected into heparinised tubes. A BD FACSAria II was used to sort naive, central memory, regulatory and stem cell-like memory CD4+ T cells with a panel that included CD45RO, CCR7, CD25, CD127, CD95 and CD27. Purity was above 98% for every sorted population. PBMCs were separated immediately by Lymphoprep density gradient centrifugation and were stained directly, without being cultured. To minimize batch effects, samples were stained and sorted in pairs, one healthy donor with one patient per experiment. This clone was counted ten times or more. Its antigen is not yet known. No much larger clonotype is one base removed from it; base qualities were not supplied. CDR1 and CDR2, looked up from the germline V gene, are SNHLY and FYNNEI. The CDR3, cysteine through phenylalanine, is 15 amino acids long. Kept here is only the CDR3 DNA, which spans 45 bases and is read in frame from base 1. The germline V and J ends show losses of 6 bases and 5 bases respectively, and no gene match explains 7 bases of the junction.

The High Capacity cDNA Reverse Transcription Kit was used to reverse transcribe all of the isolated RNA, meaning that expressed TCRB transcripts were what got sequenced. Deep immunoSEQ sequencing was applied to naive, central memory and regulatory T cell samples, giving an average of about 3.57 million total reads per sample. Sorted cells were lysed in RLT buffer, and RNA was extracted using DNase-treated RNeasy Micro or Mini kits according to cell number. Each cell subset was processed on its own to prevent cross-contamination, while patient and healthy donor samples were processed together. TCRB sequences were amplified from cDNA with the immunoSEQ multiplex PCR, producing 87-bp fragments spanning the CDR3 region. Sequencing of the amplicons was performed on the Illumina HiSeq platform. Concerning the study's data processing: Synthetic template baselines were used to correct PCR bias computationally, reads within Hamming distance 2 were collapsed, and singletons that could not be merged were discarded. Reads were aligned to IMGT to assign V, D and J genes, CDR3 length, and insertions or deletions at six rearrangement sites. Within each subset, clonotype counts were normalized to the number of sorted cells before true diversity and Gini coefficients were calculated with the tcR R package. The overlap coefficient, calculated on TCRB nucleotide sequences, was used to quantify repertoire sharing. What TCRdb holds here is the immuneACCESS table cut down to in-frame rearrangements. Part of the clones is not present; checked against another copy, under half of the missing clones reflect an unresolved V gene, and the others are unexplained. Clonal size and the V and J genes are those of that table, whereas D and trimming came from the DNA. The sample records 100,000 to 150,000 clones, 17% of which are singletons. The ten largest clonotypes hold roughly 2.6% of the sample.

The TCR originated in a young man with type 1 diabetes. The sequenced sample was central memory CD4+ T cells from blood. Recombination connected TRBV2 to TRBJ2-5; 12 central bases correspond to TRBD1. The CDR3 sequence is CASRTGTGGFETQYF. The DNA sequence reads TGTGCCAGCAGGACCGGGACAGGGGGCTTTGAGACCCAGTACTTC.